Here is one TCR beta chain with its context. Antigen unknown. This sample is part of a study of Ad26.COV2.S vaccination and SARS-CoV-2 variants. Study-level points and caveats: Reported post-vaccination CD8+ and CD4+ T cell responses to spike showed substantial breadth. Analytic work on TCR breadth and depth might have understated the full extent of total T cell responses.

Sequencing was performed with immunoSEQ multiplex PCR; in TCRdb, only in-frame clones are kept and a portion is missing. Of approximately 150,000 clones listed, about nine tenths are singletons. The receptor was isolated from a human donor who had recovered from COVID-19. The material was peripheral blood, obtained after recovery from COVID-19.

In nucleotides, the CDR3 is TGTGCCAGCAGCCTTCTGACAGTTCACGAGCAGTACTTC. The encoded protein is CASSLLTVHEQYF. The chain recombines TRBV28 with TRBJ2-7; D possibly corresponds to TRBD1 (5 bases). Germline lookup yields CDR1 MDHEN and CDR2 SYDVKM. V dropped 6 bases and J dropped 5 bases, with 14 bases sitting between them. This CDR3 comprises 13 residues.